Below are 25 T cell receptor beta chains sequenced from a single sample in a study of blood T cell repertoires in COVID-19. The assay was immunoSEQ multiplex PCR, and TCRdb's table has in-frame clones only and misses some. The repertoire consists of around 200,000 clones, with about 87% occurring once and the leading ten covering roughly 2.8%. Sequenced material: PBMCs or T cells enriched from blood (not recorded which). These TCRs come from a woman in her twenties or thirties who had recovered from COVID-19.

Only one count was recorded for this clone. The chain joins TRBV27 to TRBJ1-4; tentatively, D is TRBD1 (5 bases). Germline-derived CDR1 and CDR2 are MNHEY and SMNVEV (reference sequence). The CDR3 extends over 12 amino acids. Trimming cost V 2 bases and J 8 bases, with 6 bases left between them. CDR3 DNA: TGTGCCAGCAGTTTACGGGGGGAAAAACTGTTTTTT. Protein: CASSLRGEKLFF.

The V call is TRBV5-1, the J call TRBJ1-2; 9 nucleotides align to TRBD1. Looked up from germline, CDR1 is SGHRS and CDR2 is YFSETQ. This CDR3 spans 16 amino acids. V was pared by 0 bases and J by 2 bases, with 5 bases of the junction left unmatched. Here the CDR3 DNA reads TGCGCCAGCAGCTTGGCGGACAGGGGCCTAAACTATGGCTACACCTTC. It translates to CASSLADRGLNYGYTF.

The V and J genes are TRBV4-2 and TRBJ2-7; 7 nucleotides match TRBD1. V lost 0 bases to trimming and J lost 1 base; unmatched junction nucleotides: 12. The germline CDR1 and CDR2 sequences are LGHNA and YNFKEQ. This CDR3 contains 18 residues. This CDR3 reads CASSQDRLGTVLSYEQYF. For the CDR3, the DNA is TGTGCCAGCAGCCAAGATCGTTTAGGGACAGTCCTTTCCTACGAGCAGTACTTC.

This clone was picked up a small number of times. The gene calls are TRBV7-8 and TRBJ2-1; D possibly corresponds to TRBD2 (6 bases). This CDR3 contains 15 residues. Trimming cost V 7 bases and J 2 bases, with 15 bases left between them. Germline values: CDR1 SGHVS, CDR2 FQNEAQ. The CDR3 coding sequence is TGTGCCAGCAAGACGGGACTCACGACCTACAATGAGCAGTTCTTC. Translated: CASKTGLTTYNEQFF. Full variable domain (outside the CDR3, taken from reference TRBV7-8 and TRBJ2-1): GAGVSQSPRYKVAKRGQDVALRCDPISGHVSLFWYQQALGQGPEFLTYFQNEAQLDKSGLPSDRFFAERPEGSVSTLKIQRTQQEDSAVYLCASKTGLTTYNEQFFGPGTRLTVL.

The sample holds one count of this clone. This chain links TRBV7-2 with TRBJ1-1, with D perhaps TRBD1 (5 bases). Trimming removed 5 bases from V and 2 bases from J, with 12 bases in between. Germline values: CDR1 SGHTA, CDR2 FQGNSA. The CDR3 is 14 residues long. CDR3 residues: CASSQLQGNTEAFF. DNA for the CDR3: TGTGCCAGCAGCCAATTGCAGGGAAACACTGAAGCTTTCTTT.

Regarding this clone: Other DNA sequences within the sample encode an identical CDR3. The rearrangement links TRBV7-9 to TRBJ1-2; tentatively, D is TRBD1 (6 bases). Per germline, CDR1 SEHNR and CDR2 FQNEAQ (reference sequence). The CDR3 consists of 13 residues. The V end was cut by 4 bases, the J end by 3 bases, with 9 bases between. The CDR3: CASSSDRYYGYTF. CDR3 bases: TGTGCCAGCAGCTCGGACAGATACTATGGCTACACCTTC.

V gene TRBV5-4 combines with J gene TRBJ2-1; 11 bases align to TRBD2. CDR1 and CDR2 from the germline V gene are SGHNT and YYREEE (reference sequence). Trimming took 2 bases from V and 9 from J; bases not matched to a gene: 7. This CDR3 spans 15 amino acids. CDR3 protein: CASSLLAGGFGEQFF. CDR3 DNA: TGTGCCAGCAGCTTATTAGCGGGGGGGTTTGGTGAGCAGTTCTTC.

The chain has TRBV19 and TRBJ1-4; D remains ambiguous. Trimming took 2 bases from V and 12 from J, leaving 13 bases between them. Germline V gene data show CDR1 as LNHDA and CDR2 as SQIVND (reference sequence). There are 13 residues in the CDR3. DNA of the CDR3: TGTGCCAGTAGTATAAAGTTATCGGGAGAACTGTTTTTT. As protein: CASSIKLSGELFF.

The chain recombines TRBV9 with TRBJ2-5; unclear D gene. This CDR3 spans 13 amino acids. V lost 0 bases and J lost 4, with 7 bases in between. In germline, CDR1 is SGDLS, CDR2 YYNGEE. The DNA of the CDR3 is TGTGCCAGCAGCGTAGTTACGGGAGAGACCCAGTACTTC. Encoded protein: CASSVVTGETQYF.

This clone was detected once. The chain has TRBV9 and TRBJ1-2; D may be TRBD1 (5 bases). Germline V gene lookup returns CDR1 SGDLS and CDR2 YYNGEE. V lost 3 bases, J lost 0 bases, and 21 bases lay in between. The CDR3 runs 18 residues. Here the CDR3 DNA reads TGTGCCAGCAGCGCAACCGGGACTCCGGATCCTTCTAACTATGGCTACACCTTC. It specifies CASSATGTPDPSNYGYTF. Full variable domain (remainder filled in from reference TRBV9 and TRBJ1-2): DSGVTQTPKHLITATGQRVTLRCSPRSGDLSVYWYQQSLDQGLQFLIQYYNGEERAKGNILERFSAQQFPDLHSELNLSSLELGDSALYFCASSATGTPDPSNYGYTFGSGTRLTVV.

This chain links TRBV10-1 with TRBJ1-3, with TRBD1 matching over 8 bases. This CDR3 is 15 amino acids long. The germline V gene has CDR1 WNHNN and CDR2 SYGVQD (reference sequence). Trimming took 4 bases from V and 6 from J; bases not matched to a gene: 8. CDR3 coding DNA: TGCGCCAGCAGTGTAAGGACAGGGAAGTTAAACACCATATATTTT. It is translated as CASSVRTGKLNTIYF.

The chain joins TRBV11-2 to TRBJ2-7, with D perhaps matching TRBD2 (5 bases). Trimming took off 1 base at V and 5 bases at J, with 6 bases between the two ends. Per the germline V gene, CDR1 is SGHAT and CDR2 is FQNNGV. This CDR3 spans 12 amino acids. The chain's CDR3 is CASSLAGNEQYF. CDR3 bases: TGTGCCAGCAGCTTAGCGGGGAACGAGCAGTACTTC. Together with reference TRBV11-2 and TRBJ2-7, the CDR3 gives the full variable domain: EAGVAQSPRYKIIEKRQSVAFWCNPISGHATLYWYQQILGQGPKLLIQFQNNGVVDDSQLPKDRFSAERLKGVDSTLKIQPAKLEDSAVYLCASSLAGNEQYFGPGTRLTVT.

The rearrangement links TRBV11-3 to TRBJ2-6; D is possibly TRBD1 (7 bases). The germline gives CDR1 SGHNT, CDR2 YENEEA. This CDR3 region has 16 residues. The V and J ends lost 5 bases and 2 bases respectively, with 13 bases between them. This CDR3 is CASSPGGGAGANVLTF. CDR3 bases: TGTGCCAGCAGCCCAGGAGGGGGCGCTGGGGCCAACGTCCTGACTTTC.

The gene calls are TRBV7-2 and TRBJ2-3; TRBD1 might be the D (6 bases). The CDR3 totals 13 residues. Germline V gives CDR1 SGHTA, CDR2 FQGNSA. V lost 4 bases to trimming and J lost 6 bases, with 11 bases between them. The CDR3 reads CASSSQGPDTQYF. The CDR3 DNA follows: TGTGCCAGCAGCTCACAGGGACCGGATACGCAGTATTTT. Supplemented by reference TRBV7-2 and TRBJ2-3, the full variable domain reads GAGVSQSPSNKVTEKGKDVELRCDPISGHTALYWYRQSLGQGLEFLIYFQGNSAPDKSGLPSDRFSAERTGGSVSTLTIQRTQQEDSAVYLCASSSQGPDTQYFGPGTRLTVL.

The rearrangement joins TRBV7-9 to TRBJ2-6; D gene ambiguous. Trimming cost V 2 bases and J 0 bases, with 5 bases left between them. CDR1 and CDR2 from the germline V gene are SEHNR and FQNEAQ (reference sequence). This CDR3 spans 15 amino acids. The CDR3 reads CASSLLSSGANVLTF. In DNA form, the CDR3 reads TGTGCCAGCAGCTTATTATCCTCTGGGGCCAACGTCCTGACTTTC.

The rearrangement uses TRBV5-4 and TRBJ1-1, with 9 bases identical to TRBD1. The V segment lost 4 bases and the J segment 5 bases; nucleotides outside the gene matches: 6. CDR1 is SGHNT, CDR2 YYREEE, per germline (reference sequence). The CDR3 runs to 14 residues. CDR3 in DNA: TGTGCCAGCAGCCTAGACAGGGGGGAGACTGAAGCTTTCTTT. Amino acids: CASSLDRGETEAFF. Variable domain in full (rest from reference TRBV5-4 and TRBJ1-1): ETGVTQSPTHLIKTRGQQVTLRCSSQSGHNTVSWYQQALGQGPQFIFQYYREEENGRGNFPPRFSGLQFPNYSSELNVNALELDDSALYLCASSLDRGETEAFFGQGTRLTVV.

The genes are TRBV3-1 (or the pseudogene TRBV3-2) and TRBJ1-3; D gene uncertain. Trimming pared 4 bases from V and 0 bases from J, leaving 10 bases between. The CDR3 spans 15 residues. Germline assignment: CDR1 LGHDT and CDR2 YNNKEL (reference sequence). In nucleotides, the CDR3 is TGTGCCAGCAGCCGGAGTACGAGCTCTGGAAACACCATATATTTT. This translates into CASSRSTSSGNTIYF.

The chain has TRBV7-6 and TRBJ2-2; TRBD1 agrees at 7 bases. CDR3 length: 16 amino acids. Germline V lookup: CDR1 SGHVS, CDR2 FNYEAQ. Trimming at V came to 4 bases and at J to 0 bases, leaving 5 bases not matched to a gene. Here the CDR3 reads CASSSGQLANTGELFF. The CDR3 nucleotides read TGTGCCAGCAGCTCGGGACAGCTCGCGAACACCGGGGAGCTGTTTTTT. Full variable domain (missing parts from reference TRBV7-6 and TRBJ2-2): GAGVSQSPRYKVTKRGQDVALRCDPISGHVSLYWYRQALGQGPEFLTYFNYEAQQDKSGLPNDRFSAERPEGSISTLTIQRTEQRDSAMYRCASSSGQLANTGELFFGEGSRLTVL.

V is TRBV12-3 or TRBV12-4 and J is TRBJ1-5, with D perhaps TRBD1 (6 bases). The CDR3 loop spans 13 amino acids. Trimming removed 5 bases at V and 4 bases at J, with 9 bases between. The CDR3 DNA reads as TGTGCCAGCAGTAGGACAGATAATCAGCCCCAGCATTTT. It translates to CASSRTDNQPQHF.

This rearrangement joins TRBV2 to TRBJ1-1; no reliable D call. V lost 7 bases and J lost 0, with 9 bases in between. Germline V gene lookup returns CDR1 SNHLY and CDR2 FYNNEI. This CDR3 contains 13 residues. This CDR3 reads CASTGRMNTEAFF. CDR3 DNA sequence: TGTGCCAGCACGGGTAGGATGAACACTGAAGCTTTCTTT.

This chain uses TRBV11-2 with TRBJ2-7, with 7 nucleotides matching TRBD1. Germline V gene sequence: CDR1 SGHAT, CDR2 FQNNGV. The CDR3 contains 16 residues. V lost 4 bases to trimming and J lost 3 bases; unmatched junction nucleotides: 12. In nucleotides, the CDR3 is TGTGCCAGCAGCTCACGTGAAAGGGGGCTTCTCTACGAGCAGTACTTC. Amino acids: CASSSRERGLLYEQYF.

CDR3 protein: CASSLGVGHSYNEQFF. The CDR3 DNA reads TGTGCCAGCAGCTTAGGGGTGGGGCACTCCTACAATGAGCAGTTCTTC. This rearrangement joins TRBV7-2 to TRBJ2-1; tentatively, D is TRBD1 (5 bases). The germline CDR1 and CDR2 sequences are SGHTA and FQGNSA. CDR3 length: 16 residues. Trimming shortened V by 1 base and J by 0 bases, and 10 bases separated the two germline ends.

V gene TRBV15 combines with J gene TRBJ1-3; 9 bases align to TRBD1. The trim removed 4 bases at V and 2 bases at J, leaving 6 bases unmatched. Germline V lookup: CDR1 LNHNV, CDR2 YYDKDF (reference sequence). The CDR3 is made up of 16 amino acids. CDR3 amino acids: CATSKDRGAAGNTIYF. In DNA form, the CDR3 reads TGTGCCACCAGCAAGGACAGGGGAGCGGCTGGAAACACCATATATTTT.

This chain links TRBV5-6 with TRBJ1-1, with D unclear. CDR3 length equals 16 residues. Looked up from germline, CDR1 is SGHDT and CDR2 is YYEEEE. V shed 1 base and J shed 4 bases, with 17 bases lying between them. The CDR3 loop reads CASSLWFVSLSTEAFF. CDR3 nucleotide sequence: TGTGCCAGCAGCTTGTGGTTCGTCAGTTTAAGCACTGAAGCTTTCTTT.

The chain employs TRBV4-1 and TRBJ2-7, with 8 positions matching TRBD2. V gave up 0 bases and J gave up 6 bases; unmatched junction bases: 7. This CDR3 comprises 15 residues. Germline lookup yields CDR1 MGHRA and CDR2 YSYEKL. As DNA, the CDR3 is TGCGCCAGCAGCCAAGAGCCGGGACTAGTCTTCGAGCAGTACTTC. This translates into CASSQEPGLVFEQYF.